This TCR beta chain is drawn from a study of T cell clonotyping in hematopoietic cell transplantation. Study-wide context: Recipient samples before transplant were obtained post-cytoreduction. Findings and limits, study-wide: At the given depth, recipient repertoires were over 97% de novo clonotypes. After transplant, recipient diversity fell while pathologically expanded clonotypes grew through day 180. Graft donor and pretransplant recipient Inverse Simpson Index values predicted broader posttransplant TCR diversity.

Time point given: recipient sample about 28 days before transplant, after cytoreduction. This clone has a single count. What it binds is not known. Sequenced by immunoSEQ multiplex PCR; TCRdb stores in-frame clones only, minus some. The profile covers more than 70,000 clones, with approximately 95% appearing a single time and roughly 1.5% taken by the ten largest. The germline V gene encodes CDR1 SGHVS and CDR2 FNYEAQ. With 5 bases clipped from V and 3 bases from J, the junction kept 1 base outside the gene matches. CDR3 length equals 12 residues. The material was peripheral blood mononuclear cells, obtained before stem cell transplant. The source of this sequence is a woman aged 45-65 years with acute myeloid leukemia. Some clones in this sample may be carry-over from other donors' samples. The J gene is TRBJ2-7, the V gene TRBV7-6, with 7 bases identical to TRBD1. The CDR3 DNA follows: TGTGCCAGCAGCCCAGGGGGCTACGAGCAGTACTTC. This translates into CASSPGGYEQYF.